The next 25 T cell receptor beta chains were all read from a single sample in a study of blood T cell repertoires in COVID-19. Only in-frame clones appear in the TCRdb table, and some are missing; sequencing was by immunoSEQ multiplex PCR. The top ten hold 3% to 4.5% of the sample, which has 80,000 to 100,000 clones, over 65% seen once. The source material was peripheral blood. The receptors stem from a man between 65 and 79 years old with COVID-19, enrolled during active disease.

This chain uses TRBV10-3 with TRBJ2-7, with 10 bases aligning to TRBD2. Germline assignment: CDR1 ENHRY and CDR2 SYGVKD. This CDR3 has 16 amino acids. Trimming cost V 4 bases and J 5 bases; bases outside gene matches: 11. The CDR3 DNA follows: TGTGCCATCAGTGCCTTGAGCGGGAGGGCCGGGGACGAGCAGTACTTC. As protein: CAISALSGRAGDEQYF.

A remark on this clone: This same CDR3 is encoded by further DNA sequences in the sample. This chain joins TRBV5-1 and TRBJ1-5, with TRBD1 matching 10 bases. The CDR3 consists of 15 residues. Germline V lookup: CDR1 SGHRS, CDR2 YFSETQ. V shed 3 bases and J 4 bases; nucleotides not matched to a gene: 4. The CDR3, as DNA: TGCGCCAGCAGCTCAGGACAGGGGGATAATCAGCCCCAGCATTTT. Translated, it gives CASSSGQGDNQPQHF.

This sequence joins TRBV28 and TRBJ2-1; D might be TRBD2 (6 bases). The CDR3 is made up of 16 amino acids. Looked up from germline, CDR1 is MDHEN and CDR2 is SYDVKM. V lost 3 bases and J lost 1, with 13 bases in between. The CDR3 loop is CASSFGGSGSYNEQFF. Here the CDR3 DNA reads TGTGCCAGCAGTTTTGGGGGGAGTGGGTCCTACAATGAGCAGTTCTTC.

The chain uses TRBV7-2 and TRBJ2-2, with D possibly being TRBD2 (7 bases). The V end was cut by 4 bases, the J end by 3 bases, with 15 bases between. The CDR3 runs 16 residues. The V gene's germline CDR1 is SGHTA and CDR2 FQGNSA. The CDR3 protein is CASSSGVREYTGELFF. The CDR3 DNA follows: TGTGCCAGCAGCTCAGGGGTGCGGGAGTACACCGGGGAGCTGTTTTTT.

The chain has TRBV7-2 and TRBJ2-1, with 10 nucleotides matching TRBD2. This CDR3 region has 13 residues. V gave up 4 bases and J gave up 10 bases; unmatched junction bases: 4. The V gene's germline CDR1 is SGHTA and CDR2 FQGNSA. As DNA, the CDR3 is TGTGCCAGCAGCTCCGCACTAGCGGGAGAGCAGTTCTTC. This translates into CASSSALAGEQFF.

The V gene is TRBV19, the J gene TRBJ2-1; 15 bases agree with TRBD2. Germline lookup yields CDR1 LNHDA and CDR2 SQIVND (reference sequence). CDR3 length: 16 residues. Trimming cost V 4 bases and J 8 bases; bases outside gene matches: 6. The CDR3 DNA reads as TGTGCCAGTAGTACTGGACTAGCGGGAGGGCCCCATGAGCAGTTCTTC. Translated, it gives CASSTGLAGGPHEQFF.

For the CDR3, the DNA is TGTGCCAGCAGCCAACCCAGGGCCCAACAGGGGTGGGATCAGCCCCAGCATTTT. It translates to CASSQPRAQQGWDQPQHF. The J gene is TRBJ1-5, the V gene TRBV28, with TRBD1 identical over 7 bases. Germline-derived CDR1 and CDR2 are MDHEN and SYDVKM. This CDR3 contains 18 residues. The J segment lost 5 bases and the V segment lost 6 bases, leaving 19 bases of the junction unmatched.

This chain connects TRBV27 to TRBJ1-5; D unresolved. V lost 6 bases to trimming and J lost 2 bases, with 20 bases between them. Looked up from germline, CDR1 is MNHEY and CDR2 is SMNVEV (reference sequence). The length of the CDR3 is 17 residues. CDR3 in amino acids: CASRPSRSGRGNQPQHF. CDR3 nucleotides: TGTGCCAGCAGGCCCAGCAGGTCCGGGCGGGGCAATCAGCCCCAGCATTTT.

V and J are TRBV18 and TRBJ2-1, with TRBD2 identical over 11 bases. Germline CDR1 KGHSH, CDR2 LQKENI. V lost 4 bases, J lost 3 bases, and 2 bases stayed unmatched. This CDR3 has 15 residues. CDR3 protein: CASSLTSGGYNEQFF. CDR3 nucleotide sequence: TGTGCCAGCTCACTAACTAGCGGGGGCTACAATGAGCAGTTCTTC.

The chain links TRBV18 to TRBJ2-2; no firm D call. CDR1 and CDR2 (germline): KGHSH, LQKENI. Trimming left V 2 bases short and J 2 bases short, with 6 bases between. The CDR3 has 14 residues. The CDR3, as DNA: TGTGCCAGCTCACCAACTACCAACACCGGGGAGCTGTTTTTT. Translating gives CASSPTTNTGELFF.

The chain employs TRBV10-3 and TRBJ1-6, with 7 bases fitting TRBD1. Germline V gene sequence: CDR1 ENHRY, CDR2 SYGVKD. The CDR3 is made up of 13 amino acids. The ends lost 10 bases at V and 6 bases at J; junction bases unmatched: 6. The CDR3 sequence is CATGTAINSPLHF. The CDR3 DNA reads TGTGCCACAGGGACAGCGATTAATTCACCCCTCCACTTT.

Only a few counts were recorded for this clone. This chain uses TRBV28 with TRBJ1-2; 7 bases line up with TRBD1. With V trimmed by 3 bases and J by 0 bases, 4 bases remained unmatched. This CDR3 is built from 15 residues. The germline CDR1 and CDR2 sequences are MDHEN and SYDVKM. The CDR3 is CASSFPGTANYGYTF. CDR3 DNA: TGTGCCAGCAGTTTCCCCGGGACAGCTAACTATGGCTACACCTTC.

DNA for the CDR3: TGCGCCAGCAGCTTGGAACAAAGAAGCTATGGCTACACCTTC. Translating gives CASSLEQRSYGYTF. V gene TRBV5-1 combines with J gene TRBJ1-2; D call uncertain. The germline V gene has CDR1 SGHRS and CDR2 YFSETQ. This CDR3 comprises 14 residues. Trimming left V 0 bases short and J 4 bases short, with 10 bases between. The variable domain in full, completed from reference TRBV5-1 and TRBJ1-2, reads KAGVTQTPRYLIKTRGQQVTLSCSPISGHRSVSWYQQTPGQGLQFLFEYFSETQRNKGNFPGRFSGRQFSNSRSEMNVSTLELGDSALYLCASSLEQRSYGYTFGSGTRLTVV.

V is TRBV6-4 and J is TRBJ2-3; a possible D gene is TRBD2 (6 bases). Trimming left V 3 bases short and J 8 bases short, with 21 bases between. The CDR3 extends over 16 amino acids. CDR1 and CDR2 from the germline V gene are MRHNA and SNTAGT. For the CDR3, the DNA is TGTGCCAGCAGTGAACGGATGGGGTTGTCAGCGGGTACGCAGTATTTT. It specifies CASSERMGLSAGTQYF.

V gene TRBV28 combines with J gene TRBJ2-7; 10 bases map to TRBD1. J lost 0 bases, V lost 5 bases, and 7 bases had no gene match. CDR1 is MDHEN, CDR2 SYDVKM, per germline. There are 16 residues in the CDR3. In nucleotides, the CDR3 is TGTGCCAGCAGTACTACCGGGACAGGGGCCTCCTACGAGCAGTACTTC. It translates to CASSTTGTGASYEQYF.

A single count supports this clone. The chain uses TRBV27 and TRBJ1-1, with 8 bases lining up with TRBD1. The CDR3 totals 17 residues. Trimming took 3 bases from V and 3 from J; bases not matched to a gene: 12. Germline CDR1 reads MNHEY; CDR2 reads SMNVEV (reference sequence). The CDR3 coding sequence is TGTGCCAGCAGTTTCACATTTCAAGGCAGGGGGCACACTGAAGCTTTCTTT. Its translation: CASSFTFQGRGHTEAFF.

There are many counts of this clone. This chain uses TRBV6-5 with TRBJ1-4, with D possibly matching TRBD1 (5 bases). V gave up 6 bases and J gave up 7 bases, with 18 bases separating them. This CDR3 is built from 15 residues. CDR1 and CDR2 (germline): MNHEY, SVGAGI. The CDR3: CASRREQGISEKLFF. Here the CDR3 DNA reads TGTGCCAGCAGACGCGAGCAGGGAATAAGTGAAAAACTGTTTTTT.

This chain uses TRBV10-3 with TRBJ1-5; D is perhaps TRBD1 (5 bases). The CDR3 is 15 residues long. Looked up from germline, CDR1 is ENHRY and CDR2 is SYGVKD. Trimming cost V 4 bases and J 1 base, with 11 bases left between them. The CDR3 is CAISAGTLSNQPQHF. The CDR3 nucleotides read TGTGCCATCAGTGCCGGGACTCTAAGCAATCAGCCCCAGCATTTT.

The chain joins TRBV6-2 or TRBV6-3 to TRBJ2-3; 9 bases agree with TRBD2. The CDR3 has 18 residues. Germline lookup yields CDR1 MNHEY and CDR2 SVGEGT. The trim removed 5 bases at V and 1 base at J, leaving 13 bases unmatched. CDR3 DNA: TGTGCCAGCAGTCAACCCAGGACTAGCGCCCGGCGCACAGATACGCAGTATTTT. Translation gives CASSQPRTSARRTDTQYF.

The genes are TRBV21-1 and TRBJ1-3; the DNA was not used to check the table's D call, TRBD1. TRBV21-1 is shown as a pseudogene. The CDR3 loop spans 22 amino acids. CDR3 nucleotides: TGTGCCAGCAGCAAAGCGCGCCCGCTGGGACAGGGGACCATGTACTCTGGAAACACCATATATTTT. Translated, it gives CASSKARPLGQGTMYSGNTIYF.

The chain joins TRBV27 to TRBJ1-6; no clear D gene. V lost 1 base, J lost 2 bases, and 9 bases lay in between. The CDR3 runs to 16 residues. The germline V gene has CDR1 MNHEY and CDR2 SMNVEV (reference sequence). CDR3 protein: CASSLLGGTYNSPLHF. The CDR3 bases are TGTGCCAGCAGTTTATTAGGAGGGACCTATAATTCACCCCTCCACTTT.

This clone was found once. The rearrangement joins TRBV28 to TRBJ2-3, with D perhaps matching TRBD2 (6 bases). Per the germline V gene, CDR1 is MDHEN and CDR2 is SYDVKM. The CDR3 has 15 residues. V lost 3 bases, J lost 1 base, and 11 bases lay in between. DNA of the CDR3: TGTGCCAGCAGTTTTCGGCGGGACGGCACAGATACGCAGTATTTT. This translates into CASSFRRDGTDTQYF.

The rearrangement links TRBV11-2 to TRBJ2-7, with a tentative D call TRBD2 (6 bases). Germline CDR1 and CDR2: SGHAT and FQNNGV. Trimming removed 0 bases at V and 0 bases at J, with 9 bases between. The CDR3 contains 15 residues. CDR3 loop: CASSLDGLNSYEQYF. The CDR3 DNA reads as TGTGCCAGCAGCTTAGACGGACTAAACTCCTACGAGCAGTACTTC.

The chain recombines TRBV2 with TRBJ2-3; D gene ambiguous. The CDR3 has 12 amino acids. V dropped 8 bases and J dropped 2 bases, with 8 bases sitting between them. Germline lookup yields CDR1 SNHLY and CDR2 FYNNEI. In DNA form, the CDR3 reads TGTGCCAGCGGAAGACTCACAGATACGCAGTATTTT. It is translated as CASGRLTDTQYF.

The chain combines TRBV25-1 with TRBJ2-1, with TRBD2 matching over 7 bases. CDR3 length: 15 amino acids. Looked up from germline, CDR1 is MGHDK and CDR2 is SYGVNS. V dropped 5 bases and J dropped 6; count of bases not matched to a gene: 10. CDR3 amino acids: CASSWTSFQGNEQFF. CDR3 DNA: TGTGCCAGCAGTTGGACTAGTTTCCAGGGCAATGAGCAGTTCTTC.